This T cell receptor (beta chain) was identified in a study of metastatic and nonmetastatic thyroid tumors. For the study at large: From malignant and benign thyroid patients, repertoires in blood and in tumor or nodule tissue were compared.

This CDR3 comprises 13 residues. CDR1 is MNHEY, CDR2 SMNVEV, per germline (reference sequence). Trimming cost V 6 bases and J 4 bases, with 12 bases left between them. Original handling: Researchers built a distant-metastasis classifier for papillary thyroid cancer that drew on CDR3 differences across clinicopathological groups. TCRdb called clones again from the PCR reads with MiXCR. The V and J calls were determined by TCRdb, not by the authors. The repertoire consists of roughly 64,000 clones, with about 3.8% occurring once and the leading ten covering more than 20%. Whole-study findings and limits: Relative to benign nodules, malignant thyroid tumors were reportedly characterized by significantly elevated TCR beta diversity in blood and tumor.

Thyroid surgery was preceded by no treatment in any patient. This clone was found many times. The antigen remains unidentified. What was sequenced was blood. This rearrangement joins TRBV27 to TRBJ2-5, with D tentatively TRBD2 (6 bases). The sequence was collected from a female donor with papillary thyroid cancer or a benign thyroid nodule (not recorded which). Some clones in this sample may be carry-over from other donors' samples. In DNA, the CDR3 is TGTGCCAGCAGACGGAGGGGAGCAGAGACCCAGTACTTC. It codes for CASRRRGAETQYF.